The entry below gives a single TCR beta chain sequence along with its context. Diagnoses among patients were locally advanced or metastatic urothelial carcinoma. For each patient, 1 to 8 samples were obtained, pretreatment and on-treatment. This table comes from immunoSEQ multiplex PCR, and its TCRdb copy is limited to in-frame clones, with some not included. The sample lists some 100,000 clones, around 93% occurring once. The CDR3 is made up of 16 amino acids. Trimming at V came to 6 bases and at J to 6 bases, leaving 10 bases not matched to a gene. Germline CDR1 and CDR2: MNHEY and SMNVEV (reference sequence). This sample is drawn from a study of PD-L1 blockade in urothelial cancer.

The sequences come from PBMCs, collected around atezolizumab (anti-PD-L1) treatment. The chain carries TRBV27 and TRBJ2-2; TRBD1 agrees at 10 bases. The TCR was taken from a woman of 80 years or more with urothelial cancer. CDR3 in amino acids: CASSSSGQGFAGELFF. The CDR3 region has the DNA TGTGCCAGCAGCTCATCGGGACAGGGGTTTGCCGGGGAGCTGTTTTTT.